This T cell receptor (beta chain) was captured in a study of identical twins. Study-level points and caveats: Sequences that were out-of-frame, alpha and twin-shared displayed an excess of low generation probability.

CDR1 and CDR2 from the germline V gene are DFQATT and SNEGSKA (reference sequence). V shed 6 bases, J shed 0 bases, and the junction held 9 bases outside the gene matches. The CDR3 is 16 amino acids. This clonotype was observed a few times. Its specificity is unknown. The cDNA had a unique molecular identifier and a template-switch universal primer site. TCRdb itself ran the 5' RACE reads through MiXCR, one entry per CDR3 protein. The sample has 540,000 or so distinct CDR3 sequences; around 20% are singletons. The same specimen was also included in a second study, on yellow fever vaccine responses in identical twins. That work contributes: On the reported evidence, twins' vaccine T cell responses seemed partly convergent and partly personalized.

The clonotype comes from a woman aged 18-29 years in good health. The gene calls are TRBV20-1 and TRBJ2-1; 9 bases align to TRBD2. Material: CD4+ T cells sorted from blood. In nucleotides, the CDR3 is TGCAGTGCCGCGGGGGGGTTGGGGAGCTCCTACAATGAGCAGTTCTTC. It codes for CSAAGGLGSSYNEQFF.